This passage covers 10 T cell receptor beta chains from one sample sequenced in a study of CD8+CD57+ T cells in acquired aplastic anemia. TCR beta VDJ and CDR3 were profiled, and genomic DNA was the template. TCRdb processed the reads anew with MiXCR; each CDR3 protein has one entry. The table shows roughly 61,000 distinct CDR3 sequences, with 50% to 70% occurring only once. The sample consisted of sorted CD4+, CD8+, or CD8+CD57+ T cells (not recorded which) from PBMCs. All receptors derive from a human donor in good health, serving as a control.

This clonotype has just a few counts. With a much larger clone just one base away, this may be a read error. The J gene is TRBJ1-1, the V gene TRBV28; tentatively, D is TRBD1 (5 bases). From germline, CDR1 is MDHEN and CDR2 SYDVKM. The CDR3 runs 13 residues. CDR3 bases: TGTGCCAGCAGTCCACAGGCGGCTCCTTCGGCTTCCTTT. It translates to CASSPQAAPSASF.

The sample holds many counts of this clonotype. This chain uses TRBV11-2 with TRBJ2-5, with 12 bases that match TRBD2. V shed 8 bases and J 5 bases; nucleotides not matched to a gene: 12. CDR3 size: 16 residues. Germline V CDR1 and CDR2: SGHAT, FQNNGV. The DNA for the CDR3 is TGTGCCAGCCGCGGACTAGCGGGATCTAGGGTGGAGACCCAGTACTTC. This gives the protein CASRGLAGSRVETQYF. Looking up the rest from reference TRBV11-2 and TRBJ2-5 gives the full variable domain: EAGVAQSPRYKIIEKRQSVAFWCNPISGHATLYWYQQILGQGPKLLIQFQNNGVVDDSQLPKDRFSAERLKGVDSTLKIQPAKLEDSAVYLCASRGLAGSRVETQYFGPGTRLLVL.

This clonotype was counted ten times or more. V and J are TRBV6-5 and TRBJ2-7; 8 nucleotides agree with TRBD2. Germline V gene sequence: CDR1 MNHEY, CDR2 SVGAGI. The CDR3 consists of 16 residues. Trimming cost V 0 bases and J 0 bases; bases outside gene matches: 4. The CDR3 reads CASSYSKLADSYEQYF. CDR3 coding DNA: TGTGCCAGCAGTTACTCGAAACTAGCGGACTCCTACGAGCAGTACTTC.

This chain joins TRBV10-3 and TRBJ1-2, with a weak D call TRBD1 (5 bases). The CDR3 length is 15 residues. V lost 4 bases, J lost 5 bases, and 17 bases lay in between. Germline lookup yields CDR1 ENHRY and CDR2 SYGVKD. The CDR3 nucleotides read TGTGCCATCAGTGGAAGGGGATCCAGTCAGTATGGCTACACCTTC. It codes for CAISGRGSSQYGYTF.

This clonotype was seen many times. V usage is TRBV19 and J usage is TRBJ2-1; 8 bases line up with TRBD2. This CDR3 is built from 14 residues. V trimming: 9 bases; J trimming: 8 bases; junction bases outside the gene matches: 12. Per the germline V gene, CDR1 is LNHDA and CDR2 is SQIVND (reference sequence). The CDR3 DNA is TGTGCCAGCAATCGGGAGGGGGGTTCCGATGAGCAGTTCTTC. This sequence encodes CASNREGGSDEQFF.

With regard to this clonotype: Possible read error: a much larger clone is one base away. The chain employs TRBV28 and TRBJ2-1; TRBD1 matches at 8 bases. The germline V gene encodes CDR1 MDHEN and CDR2 SYDVKM. CDR3 size: 14 residues. DNA of the CDR3: TGTGCCGGCAGTTACGGACAGGGATGGAATGAGCAGTTCTTC. Its translation is CAGSYGQGWNEQFF. Based on the CDR3 plus reference TRBV28 and TRBJ2-1, the full variable domain is DVKVTQSSRYLVKRTGEKVFLECVQDMDHENMFWYRQDPGLGLRLIYFSYDVKMKEKGDIPEGYSVSREKKERFSLILESASTNQTSMYLCAGSYGQGWNEQFFGPGTRLTVL.

This clonotype has at least ten counts. V is TRBV19 and J is TRBJ1-5, with D unresolved. The CDR3 consists of 16 residues. V gave up 5 bases and J gave up 2 bases, with 16 bases separating them. Germline V gene sequence: CDR1 LNHDA, CDR2 SQIVND (reference sequence). The DNA of the CDR3 is TGTGCCAGTAGTGCCTTGAGGGAATCCGGCAATCAGCCCCAGCATTTT. Amino acids: CASSALRESGNQPQHF.

The J gene is TRBJ1-4, the V gene TRBV19; D is ambiguous. The germline gives CDR1 LNHDA, CDR2 SQIVND (reference sequence). The V gene lost 6 bases and the J gene lost 5 bases, with 4 bases spanning the gap. There are 11 residues in the CDR3. The CDR3 DNA reads as TGTGCCAGTAGCAGGAATGAAAAACTGTTTTTT. Its protein is CASSRNEKLFF.

This clonotype was counted at least ten times. The chain joins TRBV20-1 to TRBJ2-1, with a possible D match to TRBD2 (5 bases). The ends were cut back, 2 bases at V and 6 bases at J, with 11 bases in the middle. Germline V gives CDR1 DFQATT, CDR2 SNEGSKA (reference sequence). The CDR3 contains 13 residues. For the CDR3, the DNA is TGCAGTGCTAGAAACCGGGGAATCAATGAGCAGTTCTTC. Amino acid sequence: CSARNRGINEQFF.

The V gene is TRBV20-1, the J gene TRBJ2-1; 12 bases match TRBD2. The V gene end was trimmed by 6 bases and the J gene end by 6 bases; junction bases not matched to a gene: 6. The CDR3 has 14 amino acids. Per germline, CDR1 DFQATT and CDR2 SNEGSKA (reference sequence). CDR3 sequence (DNA): TGCAGTGCGTGGACTAGCGGGACTCGCAATGAGCAGTTCTTC. Translation: CSAWTSGTRNEQFF.